This T cell receptor beta chain was retrieved from a study of blood T cell repertoires in COVID-19. Looking at the study overall: Spain, Italy and the United States supplied samples that represented acute and convalescent COVID-19.

Germline CDR1 and CDR2: MNHEY and SVGAGI. This CDR3 comprises 13 residues. Trimming left V 1 base short and J 7 bases short, with 5 bases between. Libraries were prepared by immunoSEQ multiplex PCR; TCRdb keeps only in-frame clonotypes and omits some of them. The sample records about 130,000 clones, 86% being singletons. This chain links TRBV6-5 with TRBJ1-6; D is unclear. The receptor was derived from a woman in her 70s with COVID-19, enrolled during active disease. The sample taken for sequencing was peripheral blood. CDR3 protein: CASSYFENSPLHF. CDR3 DNA: TGTGCCAGCAGTTACTTTGAGAATTCACCCCTCCACTTT.